Listed here is a single TCR beta chain. The sample holds a few counts of this clone. Its antigen specificity is not known. Base qualities were left out, and no much larger clone turns up one base away. Participants were included only if at least one PBMC sample before ART initiation and at least two post-ART samples were available. Every participant with HIV received treatment in the United States of America. Cryopreserved samples of about 1-11 million PBMC were thawed and washed before DNA extraction. At the time of the earliest PBMC sample, participants with HIV were aged between roughly 20 and 54 years. PBMC samples from each participant spanned 1-4 timepoints before ART initiation and 2-8 timepoints after ART initiation, with a median of 7 samples. For every participant, serial HIV viral load, CD4+ T-cell count, ART history and demographic data were obtained. A Qiagen kit on a QIAcube was used to extract genomic DNA from unsorted PBMC, with samples processed in batches of 12.

Counted from cysteine to phenylalanine, this CDR3 has 18 amino acids. The DNA shown is the 54-base CDR3, in frame from base 1. Between the V and J ends, shortened by 0 bases and 3 bases respectively, the junction contains 18 bases. From the germline V gene (reference sequence), CDR1 is LNHDA and CDR2 is SQIVND. Sequencing of the TRB variable region was done with the immunoSEQ hsTCRB v3.0 assay at survey level resolution. The targeted TRB sequencing depth was roughly 35,000-50,000 T-cell genomes per sample. Pooled TRB libraries were sequenced on an Illumina MiSeq with a v3 150-cycle kit. In the source study's methods: Analysis of repertoires was carried out in R inside a reproducible Nextflow workflow spanning QC, data transformation and analysis. LymphoSeq2, an R package for AIRR-Seq data exploration, was used to implement custom analyses. A few samples yielding fewer than 5000 total TRB sequences were excluded, leaving more than 150 analyzed HIV repertoires. Of the roughly 180 retained HIV repertoires, about 61 were collected before and 120 to 130 after ART initiation. Repertoires were downsampled to 5000 TRB nucleotide sequences, with summary statistics averaged over 100 downsampling iterations. The analysis kept only TRB sequences whose CDR3 regions were at least seven amino acids long. Two measures captured diversity: a Shannon entropy-derived clonality score and the Gini coefficient. In the repertoire networks, any two of the top 5000 CDR3 amino acid sequences were linked whenever the two sequences differed by an edit distance of one. Antigen specificity groups and MHC restriction were predicted for TRB CDR3 amino acid sequences with GLIPH2. CDR3 amino acid sequences were matched against VDJdb and McPAS-TCR to flag known CMV, EBV, HIV or tissue antigen associations. Pre-ART, post-ART and control groups were compared with Wilcoxon signed-rank tests and Holm-Bonferroni correction. Drawn from immuneACCESS, this table holds only the in-frame rearrangements with V and J called that TCRdb kept. Clones are partly lost; checked studies trace under half to an unresolved V gene and leave the rest unexplained. That table is the source of V, J and clone size, and D and trimming were worked out from the DNA. The sample includes around 19,000 clones, with 80% to 95% observed a single time. The ten most abundant clones make up around 7.7% of the sample.

This entry is derived from a study of long-term antiretroviral therapy in people with HIV (dated by TCRdb to 2021 to 2024). With regard to the full study: Collection of the earliest samples took place about a decade ahead of the 2015 WHO recommendation for immediate ART, at a time when ART was typically delayed until CD4 counts fell. A retrospective serial study tested whether changes in peripheral blood TRB repertoire composition and diversity were associated with ART initiation and durable HIV suppression. A total of around 190 cryopreserved PBMC samples came from roughly 30 adults with confirmed HIV infection and were collected serially over a mean of roughly six years (range 1-12). About a third of the roughly 30 participants with HIV were female. No cross-contamination during QIAcube processing was seen in test extractions of a monoclonal T-cell line run alongside around 30 polyclonal samples. Overall study results and their limits: Inferences about post-ART repertoire changes were limited because no data were available on ART adherence, viral resistance or therapy changes. The repertoire was dominated across all time points by expanded TRB clones identified before ART initiation, although this dominance was seen to fluctuate and to decrease in many PLHIV after ART. CDR3 length ranges in HIV repertoires were narrower than in controls, and network structure suggested an antigen-experienced repertoire with only a slight naive shift after ART. The samples were dated from about 2004 to 2018, and the ART regimens that were used may be less effective than current ART regimens. Owing to limited PBMC availability, only the TCR beta chain was sequenced, without alpha chain pairing. A significant increase in TRB diversity was found to be associated with ART initiation, although TRB diversity was observed to remain significantly below that of transplant donor controls even after long-term ART. Unsorted PBMC were profiled instead of sorted CD4+ and CD8+ T cells because pre-ART samples had limited cell numbers.

The V and J genes are TRBV19 and TRBJ1-5, and the D gene may be TRBD1, 5 bases matching. The starting material was unsorted PBMCs, obtained 4.4 years after starting antiretroviral therapy. The source of this sequence is a woman in her fifties or sixties with HIV. The CDR3 protein sequence reads: CASSIDVSRAPFNQPQHF. The DNA reads as follows: TGTGCCAGTAGTATAGATGTGTCCAGGGCCCCCTTCAATCAGCCCCAGCATTTT.